Sequencing of this TCR beta chain was carried out in a study of blood T cell repertoires in COVID-19 (dated by TCRdb to about 2020). For the wider study: Samples from collaborators originated in the United States, Italy and Spain and spanned both the acute and convalescent phases of COVID-19. The repertoires were released in a freely available public database meant as a resource for research on the immune response to SARS-CoV-2. HLA class I and class II types, where available, came from metadata supplied by the sample provider rather than from assay-based typing. The prospective study material was composed of cDNA or gDNA derived from T cells, B-cell-depleted T cells, or PBMCs. The samples were drawn from two sources: the first 160 participants of the ongoing ImmuneRACE study, and 1,254 subjects contributed by 6 global collaborators. Nearly every sample came with metadata listing a de-identified subject ID, COVID-19 status, age in years and sex. The dataset comprised deeply sampled blood TCRbeta repertoires from subjects exposed to, actively infected with, or recovered from COVID-19. The paper as a whole reports these results and caveats: The amount of clinical and demographic metadata varied by source and participant and was provided uncurated.

Collaborating institutions collected whole blood in K2EDTA tubes following their own protocols. Collaborator samples were shipped for TCRbeta analysis as frozen whole blood, isolated PBMCs, or DNA extracted from either sample type. Comment on this clone: What antigen it recognizes has not been identified. No much larger clonotype is one base removed from it; base qualities were not supplied.

TCRbeta CDR3 regions were amplified from genomic DNA by means of the immunoSEQ Assay, a bias-controlled multiplex PCR. The source study handled its data this way. Within the assay, amplification of reference gene primers was used to estimate how many nucleated cells each sample contained. Sequence reads were collapsed and filtered to measure the absolute abundance of every unique TCRbeta CDR3 rearrangement. For each sample, productive Simpson clonality was calculated as the square root of Simpson's diversity index over productive rearrangements. The clones in this table, taken by TCRdb from immuneACCESS, are in-frame only. Not every clone is retained; where verified, under half of the shortfall comes from an unresolved V gene, and the cause of the rest is unknown. V and J calls plus clone size are reproduced from that table; the DNA served to infer D and trimming. For this sample there are 95,000 to 100,000 clones; about 90% appear just once. The top ten hold roughly 17% of the sample.

The CDR3 goes from the cysteine to the phenylalanine over 14 residues. Only the CDR3 region is kept as DNA, spanning 42 bases read in frame from base 1. Unmatched junction bases come to 9, with V trimmed by 7 bases and J by 4 bases. The germline V gene (reference sequence) yields WNHNN for CDR1 and SYGVQD for CDR2. The sample was peripheral blood. The V and J genes are TRBV10-1 and TRBJ2-7; 8 bases in the junction line up with TRBD1. This TCR came from a man aged 50-59 years with acute or convalescent COVID-19. For the CDR3, the sequence is CASIPGTGEYEQYF. The nucleotide sequence is given as TGCGCCAGCATACCGGGGACAGGAGAATACGAGCAGTACTTC.